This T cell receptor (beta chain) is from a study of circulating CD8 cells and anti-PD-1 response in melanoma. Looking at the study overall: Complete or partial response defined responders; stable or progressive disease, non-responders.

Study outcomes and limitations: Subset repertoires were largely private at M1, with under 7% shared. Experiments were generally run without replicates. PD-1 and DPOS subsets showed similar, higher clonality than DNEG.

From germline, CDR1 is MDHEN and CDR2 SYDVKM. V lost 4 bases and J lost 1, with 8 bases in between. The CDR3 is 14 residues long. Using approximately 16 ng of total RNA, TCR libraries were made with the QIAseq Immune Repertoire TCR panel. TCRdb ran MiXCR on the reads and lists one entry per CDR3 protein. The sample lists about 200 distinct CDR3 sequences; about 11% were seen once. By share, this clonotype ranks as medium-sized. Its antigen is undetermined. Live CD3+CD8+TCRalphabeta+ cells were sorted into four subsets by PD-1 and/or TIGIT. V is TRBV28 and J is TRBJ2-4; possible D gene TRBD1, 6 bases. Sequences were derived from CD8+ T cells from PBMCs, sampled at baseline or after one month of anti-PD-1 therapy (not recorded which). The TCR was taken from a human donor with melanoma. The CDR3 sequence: CASSYTGAKNIQYF. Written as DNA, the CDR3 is TGTGCCAGCAGTTACACAGGGGCCAAAAACATTCAGTACTTC.